The 23 T cell receptor beta chains listed next were all sequenced from one sample in a study of sequential checkpoint blockade in melanoma. The treatment: randomized to nivolumab then ipilimumab (arm A) or the reverse (arm B). Sequenced by immunoSEQ multiplex PCR; TCRdb stores in-frame clones only, minus some. The sample consists of 20,000 to 25,000 clones, 82% of them appearing once. The material was CD8+ T cells sorted from blood (inferred from file names), obtained from a patient given nivolumab and ipilimumab in sequence. The receptors were gathered from a human donor with melanoma.

The chain employs TRBV25-1 and TRBJ2-1; tentative D call: TRBD2 (6 bases). V lost 8 bases and J lost 5, with 19 bases in between. Germline CDR1 and CDR2: MGHDK and SYGVNS. The CDR3 length is 15 residues. The CDR3 region is CASSFRRVGDNEQFF. As DNA, the CDR3 is TGTGCCAGCTCTTTCAGGAGGGTGGGTGACAATGAGCAGTTCTTC.

V usage is TRBV18 and J usage is TRBJ1-5; perhaps TRBD1 as D (5 bases). CDR1 and CDR2 from the germline V gene are KGHSH and LQKENI. Trimming cost V 2 bases and J 1 base, with 9 bases left between them. The CDR3 loop spans 15 amino acids. The DNA for the CDR3 is TGTGCCAGCTCACCAGCCAGGGAAAGCAATCAGCCCCAGCATTTT. As protein: CASSPARESNQPQHF.

This sequence joins TRBV7-2 and TRBJ2-7; the match to TRBD2 covers 7 bases. Per the germline V gene, CDR1 is SGHTA and CDR2 is FQGNSA. The CDR3 consists of 16 residues. The V and J ends lost 0 bases and 7 bases, in that order; junction bases with no gene match: 12. The CDR3 protein is CASSLAPRTRSGEQYF. CDR3 sequence (DNA): TGTGCCAGCAGCTTAGCCCCCAGGACTAGGTCAGGGGAGCAGTACTTC.

A single count supports this clone. This rearrangement joins TRBV7-3 to TRBJ1-4, with 8 bases lining up with TRBD1. The CDR3 has 12 amino acids. The V gene's germline CDR1 is SGHTA and CDR2 FQGTGA. Trimming cost V 5 bases and J 10 bases; bases outside gene matches: 3. The CDR3 protein is CASSPGQGKLFF. In DNA, the CDR3 is TGTGCCAGCAGCCCAGGACAGGGAAAACTGTTTTTT.

The rearrangement joins TRBV30 to TRBJ1-4; TRBD1 matches at 7 bases. Germline lookup yields CDR1 GTSNPN and CDR2 SVGIG (reference sequence). J was trimmed by 4 bases and V by 5 bases; bases with no gene match: 7. CDR3 size: 14 residues. The CDR3 reads CAWSRQGGNEKLFF. CDR3 sequence (DNA): TGTGCCTGGTCTAGACAGGGAGGTAATGAAAAACTGTTTTTT.

The chain combines TRBV27 with TRBJ2-1, with 12 bases fitting TRBD2. V shed 8 bases, J shed 7 bases, and the junction held 9 bases outside the gene matches. Looked up from germline, CDR1 is MNHEY and CDR2 is SMNVEV (reference sequence). The CDR3 sequence is 15 residues long. In DNA form, the CDR3 reads TGTGCCAGCTCGTCCCTAGCGGGAGGGCAGAATGAGCAGTTCTTC. Protein: CASSSLAGGQNEQFF.

The chain carries TRBV9 and TRBJ1-2, with D perhaps TRBD1 (5 bases). The CDR3 is 17 residues long. Trimming left V 0 bases short and J 3 bases short, with 18 bases between. Per germline, CDR1 SGDLS and CDR2 YYNGEE. CDR3 protein: CASSVEGGVRLYYGYTF. DNA of the CDR3: TGTGCCAGCAGCGTAGAGGGAGGGGTTCGTCTTTACTATGGCTACACCTTC. Full variable domain (rest looked up from reference TRBV9 and TRBJ1-2): DSGVTQTPKHLITATGQRVTLRCSPRSGDLSVYWYQQSLDQGLQFLIQYYNGEERAKGNILERFSAQQFPDLHSELNLSSLELGDSALYFCASSVEGGVRLYYGYTFGSGTRLTVV.

The CDR3 DNA sequence: TGCAGCGTCCGGCGGGGGGCATATGGCTACACCTTC. As protein: CSVRRGAYGYTF. The chain joins TRBV29-1 to TRBJ1-2, with D perhaps matching TRBD1 (6 bases). V was clipped by 6 bases and J by 5 bases, with 13 bases between them. The CDR3 has 12 residues. CDR1 SQVTM and CDR2 ANQGSEA come from the germline V gene.

This clone appeared a single time. The chain uses TRBV10-3 and TRBJ1-2; D possibly corresponds to TRBD1 (5 bases). The CDR3 is 17 amino acids. Germline CDR1 and CDR2: ENHRY and SYGVKD. V lost 0 bases, J lost 4 bases, and 18 bases lay in between. The CDR3 DNA reads as TGTGCCATCAGTGAGTCGAATATTGTTGGGGCCGGCTATGGCTACACCTTC. Translating gives CAISESNIVGAGYGYTF.

The chain couples TRBV28 to TRBJ1-2; D uncertain. Trimming left V 7 bases short and J 8 bases short, with 20 bases between. The CDR3 length is 14 residues. The germline V gene has CDR1 MDHEN and CDR2 SYDVKM. The CDR3: CASTIVGSVDGYTF. CDR3 sequence (DNA): TGTGCCAGCACCATCGTGGGCTCCGTCGACGGCTACACCTTC.

The chain is built from TRBV12-2 and TRBJ1-1. TRBV12-2 is classified as a pseudogene. The CDR3 has 14 residues. For the CDR3, the DNA is TGTGCAAGTCGCCCCGGGGGGGTATACACTGAAGCTTTCTTT. This sequence encodes CASRPGGVYTEAFF.

Turning to this clone: A read error may produce the germline difference seen at one junction end. This sequence joins TRBV7-7 and TRBJ2-3; D unresolved. The CDR3 covers 14 residues. The V gene's germline CDR1 is SSHAT and CDR2 FNYEAQ (reference sequence). CDR3 DNA sequence: TGTGCTAGCAGCCCCTCGACTAGCACAGATACGCAGTATTTT. It specifies CASSPSTSTDTQYF. The variable domain in full, completed from reference TRBV7-7 and TRBJ2-3, reads GAGVSQSPRYKVTKRGQDVTLRCDPISSHATLYWYQQALGQGPEFLTYFNYEAQPDKSGLPSDRFSAERPEGSISTLTIQRTEQRDSAMYRCASSPSTSTDTQYFGPGTRLTVL.

This clone was detected once. The CDR3 DNA sequence: TGTGCCAGCAGCGCCCTGGGTAAAGCGGGCCTATCAGATACGCAGTATTTT. Translation gives CASSALGKAGLSDTQYF. V usage is TRBV7-2 and J usage is TRBJ2-3; tentative D call: TRBD2 (6 bases). The germline CDR1 and CDR2 sequences are SGHTA and FQGNSA. This CDR3 has 17 residues. V was shortened by 5 bases and J by 4 bases, with 22 bases between the two germline ends.

This clone was detected a few times. V gene TRBV28 combines with J gene TRBJ2-3; D is uncertain. CDR1 is MDHEN, CDR2 SYDVKM, per germline. The CDR3 consists of 11 residues. Trimming cost V 7 bases and J 2 bases, with 4 bases left between them. The CDR3 loop is CASTFTDTQYF. CDR3 in DNA: TGTGCCAGCACCTTCACAGATACGCAGTATTTT.

The chain carries TRBV27 and TRBJ2-1; no definite D call. V lost 5 bases and J lost 0, with 14 bases in between. The CDR3 extends over 16 amino acids. Germline V lookup: CDR1 MNHEY, CDR2 SMNVEV (reference sequence). The CDR3 here is CASSLRSRSSYNEQFF. The CDR3 bases are TGTGCCAGCAGTCTCCGCTCGCGGAGCTCCTACAATGAGCAGTTCTTC.

The chain carries TRBV11-3 and TRBJ2-1; 7 positions match TRBD2. The CDR3 sequence is 15 residues long. V was pared by 0 bases and J by 1 base, with 0 bases of the junction left unmatched. Germline V gives CDR1 SGHNT, CDR2 YENEEA. The CDR3 sequence: CASSLDSGSYNEQFF. CDR3 coding DNA: TGTGCCAGCAGCTTAGATAGCGGGTCCTACAATGAGCAGTTCTTC.

This rearrangement joins TRBV2 to TRBJ2-1, with no clear D. This CDR3 comprises 11 residues. V was cut by 4 bases and J by 5 bases, with 3 bases left in between. Germline CDR1 is SNHLY and CDR2 is FYNNEI. The CDR3 loop reads CASSVDNEQFF. CDR3 DNA: TGTGCCAGCAGTGTAGACAATGAGCAGTTCTTC.

The chain links TRBV10-1 to TRBJ2-3; tentatively, D is TRBD2 (6 bases). The CDR3 runs to 16 residues. V was clipped by 8 bases and J by 1 base, with 19 bases between them. Germline V gene lookup returns CDR1 WNHNN and CDR2 SYGVQD (reference sequence). CDR3 in amino acids: CASPESGQVGTDTQYF. CDR3 nucleotides: TGCGCCAGCCCCGAAAGCGGGCAGGTGGGCACAGATACGCAGTATTTT.

J is TRBJ1-2 and V is TRBV28; D may be TRBD1 (5 bases). The CDR3 runs 12 residues. With 6 bases removed from V and 2 bases from J, the gap between germline ends came to 7 bases. CDR1 and CDR2 from the germline V gene are MDHEN and SYDVKM. CDR3 protein: CASSRGNYGYTF. The CDR3 DNA reads as TGTGCCAGCAGCCGGGGGAACTATGGCTACACCTTC.

The chain links TRBV2 to TRBJ1-4; perhaps TRBD1 as D (6 bases). Germline values: CDR1 SNHLY, CDR2 FYNNEI. The CDR3 is 15 residues long. Trimming shortened V by 5 bases and J by 3 bases, and 13 bases separated the two germline ends. The CDR3 is CASSNTGTPNEKLFF. Here the CDR3 DNA reads TGTGCCAGCAGTAATACCGGGACACCTAATGAAAAACTGTTTTTT.

This CDR3 reads CASSPPSTGGLYEQYF. The CDR3 nucleotides are TGTGCCAGCTCACCACCGTCCACAGGGGGCTTATACGAGCAGTACTTC. The chain couples TRBV18 to TRBJ2-7; TRBD1 agrees at 9 bases. The trim removed 0 bases at V and 4 bases at J, leaving 7 bases unmatched. This CDR3 contains 16 residues. CDR1 and CDR2 from the germline V gene are KGHSH and LQKENI.

The gene calls are TRBV14 and TRBJ2-5; 7 bases line up with TRBD1. The DNA end is a closer match to TRBJ2-7, so the J assignment may be wrong. The CDR3 totals 14 residues. Germline values: CDR1 SGHDN, CDR2 FVKESK. DNA for the CDR3: TGTGCCAGCAGCCAATTTACAGGGGTTGGCGAGCAGTACTTC. Translation: CASSQFTGVGEQYF.

The J gene is TRBJ2-5, the V gene TRBV5-5, with D possibly TRBD1 on 6 matching bases. V was clipped by 3 bases and J by 5 bases, with 20 bases between them. CDR1 SGHKS and CDR2 YYEKEE come from the germline V gene (reference sequence). The CDR3 covers 16 residues. CDR3 coding DNA: TGTGCCAGCAGCTCCTACCAGGGGCCCCTAGGGGAGACCCAGTACTTC. Amino acid sequence: CASSSYQGPLGETQYF.